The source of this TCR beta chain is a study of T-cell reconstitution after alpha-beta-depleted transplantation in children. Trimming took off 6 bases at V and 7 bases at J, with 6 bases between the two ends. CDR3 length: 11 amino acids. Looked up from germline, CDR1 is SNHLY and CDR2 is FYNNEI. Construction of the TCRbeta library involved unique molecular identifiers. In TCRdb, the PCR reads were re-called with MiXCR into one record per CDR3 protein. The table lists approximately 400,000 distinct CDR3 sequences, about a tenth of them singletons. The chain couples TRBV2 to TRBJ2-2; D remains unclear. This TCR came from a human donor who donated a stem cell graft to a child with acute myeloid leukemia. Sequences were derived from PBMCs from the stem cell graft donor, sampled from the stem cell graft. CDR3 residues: CASRYVGELFF. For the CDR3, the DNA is TGTGCCAGCAGATATGTCGGGGAGCTGTTTTTT.